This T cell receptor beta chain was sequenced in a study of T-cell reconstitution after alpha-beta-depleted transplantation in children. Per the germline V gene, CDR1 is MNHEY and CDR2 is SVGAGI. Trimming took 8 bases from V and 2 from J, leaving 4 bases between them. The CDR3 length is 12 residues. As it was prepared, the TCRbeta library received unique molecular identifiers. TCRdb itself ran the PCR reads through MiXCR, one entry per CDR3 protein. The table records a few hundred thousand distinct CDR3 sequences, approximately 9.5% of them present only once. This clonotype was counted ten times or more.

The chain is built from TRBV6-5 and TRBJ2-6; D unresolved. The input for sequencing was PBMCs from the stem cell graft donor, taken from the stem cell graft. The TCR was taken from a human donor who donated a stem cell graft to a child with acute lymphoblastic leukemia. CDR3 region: CASGPGANVLTF. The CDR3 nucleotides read TGTGCCAGCGGCCCTGGGGCCAACGTCCTGACTTTC.